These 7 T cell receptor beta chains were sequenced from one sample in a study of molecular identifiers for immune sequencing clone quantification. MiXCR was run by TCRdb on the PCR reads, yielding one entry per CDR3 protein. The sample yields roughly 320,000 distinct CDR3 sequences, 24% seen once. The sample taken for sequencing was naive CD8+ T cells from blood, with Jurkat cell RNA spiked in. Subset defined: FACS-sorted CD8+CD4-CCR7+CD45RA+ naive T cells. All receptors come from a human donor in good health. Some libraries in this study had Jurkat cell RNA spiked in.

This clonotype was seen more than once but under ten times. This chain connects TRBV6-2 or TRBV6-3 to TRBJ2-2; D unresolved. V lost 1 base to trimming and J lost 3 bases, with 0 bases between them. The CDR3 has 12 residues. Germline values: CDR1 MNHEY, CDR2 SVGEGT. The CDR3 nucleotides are TGTGCCAGCAGTTACTACACCGGGGAGCTGTTTTTT. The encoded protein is CASSYYTGELFF.

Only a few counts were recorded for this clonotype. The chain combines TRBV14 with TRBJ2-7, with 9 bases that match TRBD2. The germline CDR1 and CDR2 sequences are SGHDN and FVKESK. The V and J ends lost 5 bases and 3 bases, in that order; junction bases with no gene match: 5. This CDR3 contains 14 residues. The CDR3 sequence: CASSAGGFRYEQYF. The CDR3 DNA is TGTGCCAGCAGCGCGGGGGGGTTCCGCTACGAGCAGTACTTC.

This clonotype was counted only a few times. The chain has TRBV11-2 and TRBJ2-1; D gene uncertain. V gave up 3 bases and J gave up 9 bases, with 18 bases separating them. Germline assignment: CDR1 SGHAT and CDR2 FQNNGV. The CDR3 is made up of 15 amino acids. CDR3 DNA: TGTGCCAGCAGCTTGGGGTTCAACACGGATGGTGAGCAGTTCTTC. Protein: CASSLGFNTDGEQFF.

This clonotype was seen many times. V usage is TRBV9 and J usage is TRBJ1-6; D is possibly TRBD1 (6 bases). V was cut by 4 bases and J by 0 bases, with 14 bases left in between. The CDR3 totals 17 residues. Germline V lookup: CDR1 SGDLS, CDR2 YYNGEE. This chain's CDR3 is CASSYRDISSYNSPLHF. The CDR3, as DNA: TGTGCCAGCAGCTACAGGGATATTAGCTCCTATAATTCACCCCTCCACTTT.

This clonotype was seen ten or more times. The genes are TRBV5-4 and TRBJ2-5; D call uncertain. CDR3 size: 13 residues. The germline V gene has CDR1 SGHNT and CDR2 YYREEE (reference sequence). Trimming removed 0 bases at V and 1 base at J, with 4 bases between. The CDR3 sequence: CASSLVPQETQYF. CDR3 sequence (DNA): TGTGCCAGCAGCTTGGTCCCCCAAGAGACCCAGTACTTC.

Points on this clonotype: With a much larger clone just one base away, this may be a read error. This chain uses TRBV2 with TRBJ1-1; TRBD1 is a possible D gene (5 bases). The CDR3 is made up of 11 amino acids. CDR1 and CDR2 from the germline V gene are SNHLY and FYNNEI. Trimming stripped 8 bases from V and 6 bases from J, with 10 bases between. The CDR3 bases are TGTGCCAGCCGGGGGGACGCTGAAGCTTTCTTT. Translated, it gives CASRGDAEAFF.

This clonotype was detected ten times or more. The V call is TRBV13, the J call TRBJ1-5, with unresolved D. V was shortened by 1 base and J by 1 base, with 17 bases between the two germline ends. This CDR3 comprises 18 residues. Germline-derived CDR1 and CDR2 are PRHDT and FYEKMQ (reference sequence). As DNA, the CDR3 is TGTGCCAGCAGCTTAGAAGGGATATCAGGAAAGAGCAATCAGCCCCAGCATTTT. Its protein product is CASSLEGISGKSNQPQHF.